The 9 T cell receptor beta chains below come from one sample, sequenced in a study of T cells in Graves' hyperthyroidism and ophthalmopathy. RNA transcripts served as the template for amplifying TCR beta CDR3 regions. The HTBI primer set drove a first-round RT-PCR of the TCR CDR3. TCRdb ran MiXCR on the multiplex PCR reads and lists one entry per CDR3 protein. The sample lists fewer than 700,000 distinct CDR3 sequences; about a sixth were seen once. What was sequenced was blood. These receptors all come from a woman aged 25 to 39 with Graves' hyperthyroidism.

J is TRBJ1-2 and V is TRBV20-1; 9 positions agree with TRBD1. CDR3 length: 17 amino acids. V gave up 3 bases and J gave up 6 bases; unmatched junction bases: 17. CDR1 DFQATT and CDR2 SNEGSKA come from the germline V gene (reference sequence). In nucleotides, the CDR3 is TGCAGTGCTAGGGAAACAGGGGGCCGGGATCCGAGTCATGGCTACACCTTC. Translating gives CSARETGGRDPSHGYTF.

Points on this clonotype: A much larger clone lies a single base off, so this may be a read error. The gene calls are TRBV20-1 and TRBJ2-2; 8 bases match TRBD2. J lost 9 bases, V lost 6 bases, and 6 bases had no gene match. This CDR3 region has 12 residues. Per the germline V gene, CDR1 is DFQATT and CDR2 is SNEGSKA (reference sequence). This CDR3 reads CSAGVSGRELFF. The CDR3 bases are TGCAGTGCGGGGGTTAGCGGGAGGGAGCTGTTTTTT.

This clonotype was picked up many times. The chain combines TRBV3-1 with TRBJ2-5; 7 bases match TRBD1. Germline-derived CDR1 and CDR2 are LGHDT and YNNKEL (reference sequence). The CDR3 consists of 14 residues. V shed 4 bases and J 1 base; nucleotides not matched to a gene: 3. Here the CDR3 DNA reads TGTGCCAGCAGCCGACAGGGCTCCCAAGAGACCCAGTACTTC. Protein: CASSRQGSQETQYF.

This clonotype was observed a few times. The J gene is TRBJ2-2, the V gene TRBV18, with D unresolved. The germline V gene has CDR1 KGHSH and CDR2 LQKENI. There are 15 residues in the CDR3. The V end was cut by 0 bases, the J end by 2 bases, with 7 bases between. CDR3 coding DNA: TGTGCCAGCTCACCACCGCAGCCCAACACCGGGGAGCTGTTTTTT. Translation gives CASSPPQPNTGELFF.

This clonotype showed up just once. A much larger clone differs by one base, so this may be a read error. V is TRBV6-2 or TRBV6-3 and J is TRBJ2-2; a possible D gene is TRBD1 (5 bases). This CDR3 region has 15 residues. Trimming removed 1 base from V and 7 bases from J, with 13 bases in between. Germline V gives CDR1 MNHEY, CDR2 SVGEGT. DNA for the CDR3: TGTGCCAGCAGTTACTTCTGGGGCGAAGGCGGGGAGCTGTTTTTT. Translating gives CASSYFWGEGGELFF.

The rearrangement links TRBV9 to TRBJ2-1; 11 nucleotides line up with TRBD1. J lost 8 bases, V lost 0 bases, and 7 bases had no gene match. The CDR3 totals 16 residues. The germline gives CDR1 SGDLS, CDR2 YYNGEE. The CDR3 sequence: CASSVALGQGGDEQFF. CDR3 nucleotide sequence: TGTGCCAGCAGCGTAGCCTTGGGACAGGGGGGCGATGAGCAGTTCTTC.

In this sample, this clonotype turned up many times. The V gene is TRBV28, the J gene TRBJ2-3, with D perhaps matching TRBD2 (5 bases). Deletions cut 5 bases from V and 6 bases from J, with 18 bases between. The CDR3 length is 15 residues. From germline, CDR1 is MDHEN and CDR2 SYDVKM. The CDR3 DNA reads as TGTGCCAGCAGTCCCTGGACTGAAAGTACCGATACGCAGTATTTT. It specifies CASSPWTESTDTQYF.

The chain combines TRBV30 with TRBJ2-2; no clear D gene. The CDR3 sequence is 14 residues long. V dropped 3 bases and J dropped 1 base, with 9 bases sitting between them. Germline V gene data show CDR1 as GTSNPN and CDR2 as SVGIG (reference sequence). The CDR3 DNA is TGTGCCTGGAGGGGTCGGCTGAACACCGGGGAGCTGTTTTTT. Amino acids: CAWRGRLNTGELFF.

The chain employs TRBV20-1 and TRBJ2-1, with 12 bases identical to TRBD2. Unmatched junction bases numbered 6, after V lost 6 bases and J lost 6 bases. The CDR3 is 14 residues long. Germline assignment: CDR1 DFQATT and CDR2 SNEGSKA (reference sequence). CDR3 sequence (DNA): TGCAGTGCCGCGGGACTAGCGGGCTCCAATGAGCAGTTCTTC. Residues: CSAAGLAGSNEQFF.